This note documents a single T cell receptor beta chain sequence. V lost 2 bases and J lost 5, with 13 bases in between. The CDR3 has 15 amino acids. Germline V gives CDR1 MDHEN, CDR2 SYDVKM. The sample belongs to a study of blood T cell repertoires in COVID-19. Study background: Researchers got acute and convalescent COVID-19 samples from the United States, Italy and Spain. T cells, B-cell-depleted T cells, or PBMCs provided the cDNA or gDNA that served as material.

In the study's own analysis: Cell counts per sample came from amplifying reference gene primers. Produced via immunoSEQ multiplex PCR; TCRdb's table is partial and in-frame only. The V and J calls and clone size were taken over from that table, and D and trimming were inferred from the DNA. The sample records about 380,000 clones, more than 75% being singletons. This TCR was recovered from a human donor with acute or convalescent COVID-19. The donor label of this sample is uncertain. The V and J genes are TRBV28 and TRBJ1-5; D perhaps matches TRBD1 (5 bases). Sequenced: peripheral blood. The CDR3 DNA reads TGTGCCAGCAGTTTAAGGCAATGGGGGGATCAGCCCCAGCATTTT. Amino acid sequence: CASSLRQWGDQPQHF.